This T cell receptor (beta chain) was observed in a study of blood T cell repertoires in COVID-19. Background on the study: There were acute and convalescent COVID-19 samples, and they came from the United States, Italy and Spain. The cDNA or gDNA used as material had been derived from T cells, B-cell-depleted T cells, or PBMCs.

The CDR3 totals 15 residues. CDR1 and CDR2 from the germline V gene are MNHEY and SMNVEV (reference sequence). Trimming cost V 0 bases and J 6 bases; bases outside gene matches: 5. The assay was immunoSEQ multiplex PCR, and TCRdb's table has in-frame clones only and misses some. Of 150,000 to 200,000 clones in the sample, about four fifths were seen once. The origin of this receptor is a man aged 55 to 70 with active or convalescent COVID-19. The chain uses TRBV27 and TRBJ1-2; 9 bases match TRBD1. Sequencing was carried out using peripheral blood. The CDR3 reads CASSLSRQGVNGYTF. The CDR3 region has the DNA TGTGCCAGCAGTTTATCGCGACAGGGGGTTAATGGCTACACCTTC.